This entry lists 32 T cell receptor beta chains sequenced from one sample in a study of metastatic and nonmetastatic thyroid tumors. Thyroid surgery took place with no prior treatment in any patient. TCRdb re-processed the PCR reads through MiXCR. The sample lists some 64,000 clones; less than 5% were seen once. Sequencing input: blood. The receptors here all came from a female donor with papillary thyroid cancer or a benign thyroid nodule (not recorded which). Some clones in this sample may be carry-over from other donors' samples.

The sample holds many counts of this clone. The rearrangement links TRBV7-9 to TRBJ1-1; D remains unclear. Germline lookup yields CDR1 SEHNR and CDR2 FQNEAQ (reference sequence). Deletions cut 2 bases from V and 1 base from J, with 8 bases between. The CDR3 is 14 residues long. The CDR3 bases are TGTGCCAGCAGCTTAAGCCCAGGGAACACTGAAGCTTTCTTT. Translated, it gives CASSLSPGNTEAFF.

This clone was recorded many times. The V call is TRBV2, the J call TRBJ1-5; D is undetermined. Trimming left V 0 bases short and J 9 bases short, with 12 bases between. There are 14 residues in the CDR3. Germline CDR1 reads SNHLY; CDR2 reads FYNNEI. CDR3 in amino acids: CASSEALQGRPQHF. As DNA, the CDR3 is TGTGCCAGCAGTGAAGCGCTTCAAGGGAGGCCCCAGCATTTT.

This clone was counted ten times or more. This chain uses TRBV24-1 with TRBJ1-2; perhaps TRBD1 as D (6 bases). Germline values: CDR1 KGHDR, CDR2 SFDVKD. The CDR3 runs 13 residues. In nucleotides, the CDR3 is TGTGCGACACAGGGTACCCTGGACTATGGCTACACCTTC. Protein: CATQGTLDYGYTF.

Only a few counts were recorded for this clone. The chain employs TRBV27 and TRBJ1-5, with D maybe TRBD1 (5 bases). Trimming took 6 bases from V and 0 from J, leaving 9 bases between them. From germline, CDR1 is MNHEY and CDR2 SMNVEV (reference sequence). This CDR3 region has 14 residues. CDR3 sequence: CASRRGGSNQPQHF. Written as DNA, the CDR3 is TGTGCCAGCAGGCGTGGGGGTAGCAATCAGCCCCAGCATTTT.

This clone was counted many times. The chain is built from TRBV2 and TRBJ2-5; 8 nucleotides match TRBD1. The germline V gene encodes CDR1 SNHLY and CDR2 FYNNEI. This CDR3 is 15 amino acids long. V lost 1 base and J lost 5; bases outside the gene matches: 6. The CDR3 spells CASSEVRTGQETQYF. CDR3 nucleotides: TGTGCCAGCAGTGAAGTTAGGACAGGGCAGGAGACCCAGTACTTC.

This clone showed up just a few times. This chain links TRBV28 with TRBJ1-1; weak D call: TRBD1 (5 bases). This CDR3 spans 14 amino acids. Trimming took off 7 bases at V and 5 bases at J, with 17 bases between the two ends. CDR1 is MDHEN and CDR2 is SYDVKM in the germline V gene. CDR3 DNA: TGTGCCAGCATCCGGGACCCAGTATGGACTGAAGCTTTCTTT. This codes for CASIRDPVWTEAFF.

Many counts were recorded for this clone. The V gene is TRBV2, the J gene TRBJ2-1, with TRBD2 identical over 7 bases. CDR3 length: 13 residues. Germline V CDR1 and CDR2: SNHLY, FYNNEI. V was pared by 3 bases and J by 9 bases, with 5 bases of the junction left unmatched. CDR3 in amino acids: CASSDRIAGEQFF. In DNA form, the CDR3 reads TGTGCCAGCAGTGATAGGATAGCGGGTGAGCAGTTCTTC.

This clone has just a few counts. One end of the junction does not line up with germline, which may come from a read error. The chain couples TRBV28 to TRBJ1-5, with D perhaps TRBD1 (5 bases). This CDR3 is built from 15 residues. Germline CDR1 and CDR2: MDHEN and SYDVKM. The CDR3 reads CASSLGDPVAQPQHF. DNA of the CDR3: TGTGCCAGCAGTTTAGGGGACCCAGTGGCTCAGCCCCAGCATTTC.

As concerns this clone: A much larger clonotype is one base distant, so this may be a read error. The chain employs TRBV5-1 and TRBJ1-1; TRBD1 is a possible D gene (6 bases). The CDR3 is made up of 16 amino acids. The V and J ends lost 5 bases and 1 base respectively, with 18 bases between them. Germline assignment: CDR1 SGHRS and CDR2 YFSETQ. The CDR3 sequence: CASRRGAPNANTEAFF. The CDR3 DNA sequence: TGCGCCAGCAGACGGGGGGCTCCAAATGCGAACACTGAAGCTTTCTTT.

This clone has at least ten counts. This CDR3 is CATSDAGTADEKLFF. CDR3 bases: TGTGCCACCAGTGATGCCGGGACTGCCGATGAAAAACTGTTTTTT. This chain joins TRBV24-1 and TRBJ1-4, with a weak D call TRBD1 (5 bases). CDR3 length: 15 residues. CDR1 KGHDR and CDR2 SFDVKD come from the germline V gene. Trimming stripped 3 bases from V and 6 bases from J, with 13 bases between.

This clone showed up many times. This chain joins TRBV15 and TRBJ2-1, with 12 positions matching TRBD2. V shed 2 bases and J 7 bases; nucleotides not matched to a gene: 6. The germline V gene encodes CDR1 LNHNV and CDR2 YYDKDF (reference sequence). The CDR3 has 16 residues. DNA for the CDR3: TGTGCCACCAGCAGACGGACTAGCGGGACGAAAAATGAGCAGTTCTTC. Its protein product is CATSRRTSGTKNEQFF. Together with reference TRBV15 and TRBJ2-1, the CDR3 gives the full variable domain: DAMVIQNPRYQVTQFGKPVTLSCSQTLNHNVMYWYQQKSSQAPKLLFHYYDKDFNNEADTPDNFQSRRPNTSFCFLDIRSPGLGDTAMYLCATSRRTSGTKNEQFFGPGTRLTVL.

Points on this clone: A read error is possible here, since a much larger clone lies one base away. The chain joins TRBV11-2 to TRBJ2-5; perhaps TRBD1 as D (6 bases). The CDR3 is 18 amino acids. Deletions cut 5 bases from V and 5 bases from J, with 27 bases between. The germline V gene has CDR1 SGHAT and CDR2 FQNNGV. The CDR3 here is CASSPHLVTGRKVETQYF. CDR3 DNA sequence: TGTGCCAGCAGCCCTCATCTCGTGACAGGCCGAAAAGTGGAGACCCAGTACTTC.

This clone was seen ten or more times. V usage is TRBV15 and J usage is TRBJ1-2; 7 bases match TRBD1. The CDR3 extends over 14 amino acids. Germline V gene sequence: CDR1 LNHNV, CDR2 YYDKDF (reference sequence). With V trimmed by 9 bases and J by 6 bases, 13 bases remained unmatched. CDR3: CATTPQGGRDGYTF. CDR3 coding DNA: TGTGCCACTACCCCTCAGGGGGGTAGAGATGGCTACACCTTC.

This clone was picked up a small number of times. This sequence joins TRBV20-1 and TRBJ2-2, with 12 positions matching TRBD2. Germline V gene data show CDR1 as DFQATT and CDR2 as SNEGSKA (reference sequence). The junction had 15 bases not matched to a gene; V was cut back by 1 base and J by 6 bases. The CDR3 is 19 amino acids. CDR3 in amino acids: CSARVGFRLAGGPAGELFF. The CDR3 nucleotides are TGCAGTGCTAGAGTAGGATTTAGGCTAGCGGGAGGGCCCGCCGGGGAGCTGTTTTTT.

A few counts support this clone. A single base separates this from a much larger clone, so it may be a read error. The rearrangement links TRBV10-2 to TRBJ1-1, with 7 bases identical to TRBD1. The germline gives CDR1 WSHSY, CDR2 SAAADI. V lost 5 bases to trimming and J lost 5 bases; unmatched junction nucleotides: 5. CDR3 length: 13 amino acids. The CDR3 spells CASSSQGGTEAFF. Here the CDR3 DNA reads TGCGCCAGCAGTTCCCAGGGGGGGACTGAAGCTTTCTTT.

This clone was counted between two and nine times. V is TRBV20-1 and J is TRBJ1-2, with D uncertain. The germline CDR1 and CDR2 sequences are DFQATT and SNEGSKA (reference sequence). V lost 8 bases and J lost 6, with 13 bases in between. The CDR3 runs to 11 residues. CDR3 loop: CSTTPADGYTF. The DNA for the CDR3 is TGCAGTACTACACCAGCGGATGGCTACACCTTC.

This clone was counted many times. The J gene is TRBJ2-5, the V gene TRBV24-1, with D possibly called TRBD1 or TRBD2 (5 bases each). The V gene lost 4 bases and the J gene lost 4 bases, with 9 bases spanning the gap. The CDR3 is 13 residues long. Germline lookup yields CDR1 KGHDR and CDR2 SFDVKD. For the CDR3, the DNA is TGTGCCACCAGTGACGGGGCGGGAGAGACCCAGTACTTC. Amino acids: CATSDGAGETQYF.

This clone was detected ten times or more. The genes are TRBV11-3 and TRBJ2-7; 7 positions match TRBD1. The length of the CDR3 is 15 residues. Germline values: CDR1 SGHNT, CDR2 YENEEA. The V and J ends lost 0 bases and 4 bases, in that order; junction bases with no gene match: 6. CDR3 amino acids: CASSLDAQGTYEQYF. CDR3 coding DNA: TGTGCCAGCAGCTTAGATGCACAGGGGACGTACGAGCAGTACTTC.

Ten or more counts support this clone. This rearrangement joins TRBV19 to TRBJ2-7, with a possible D match to TRBD1 (6 bases). CDR1 LNHDA and CDR2 SQIVND come from the germline V gene (reference sequence). Trimming cost V 5 bases and J 4 bases, with 15 bases left between them. The CDR3 consists of 14 residues. The CDR3 is CASSLLGTSYEQYF. The CDR3 coding sequence is TGTGCCAGTAGTCTTTTGGGGACATCTTACGAGCAGTACTTC.

This clone occurred many times. The chain is built from TRBV19 and TRBJ2-7, with unresolved D. V was clipped by 5 bases and J by 7 bases, with 12 bases between them. The CDR3 spans 12 residues. Germline CDR1 reads LNHDA; CDR2 reads SQIVND (reference sequence). As DNA, the CDR3 is TGTGCCAGTAGTTTCCCCTCTAGGGAGCAGTACTTC. Amino acid sequence: CASSFPSREQYF.

This clone was found many times. This sequence joins TRBV15 and TRBJ2-3; TRBD1 agrees at 7 bases. The CDR3 spans 16 residues. With 2 bases clipped from V and 0 bases from J, the junction kept 5 bases outside the gene matches. The germline CDR1 and CDR2 sequences are LNHNV and YYDKDF (reference sequence). Here the CDR3 reads CATSRPGTVSTDTQYF. The CDR3 DNA reads as TGTGCCACCAGCAGACCCGGGACAGTTAGCACAGATACGCAGTATTTT.

There are many counts of this clone. J is TRBJ1-1 and V is TRBV20-1; no clear D. Germline V gives CDR1 DFQATT, CDR2 SNEGSKA (reference sequence). This CDR3 has 9 amino acids. V lost 7 bases and J 2 bases, leaving 2 bases between the germline ends. In DNA, the CDR3 is TGCAGTGTCAACACTGAAGCTTTCTTT. Protein product: CSVNTEAFF.

This clone was seen a handful of times. The rearrangement links TRBV6-5 to TRBJ2-7; either TRBD1 or TRBD2 may supply D (6 bases each). V was trimmed by 2 bases and J by 5 bases, leaving 16 bases between them. This CDR3 spans 15 amino acids. Looked up from germline, CDR1 is MNHEY and CDR2 is SVGAGI. The CDR3 DNA sequence: TGTGCCAGCAGTTACGGACGGAGGGGGTTCCACGAGCAGTACTTC. Its translation: CASSYGRRGFHEQYF.

There are many counts of this clone. The rearrangement links TRBV9 to TRBJ2-5, with 7 nucleotides matching TRBD2. V was clipped by 3 bases and J by 5 bases; unmatched bases: 7. Germline V CDR1 and CDR2: SGDLS, YYNGEE. The CDR3 is made up of 14 amino acids. CDR3 nucleotide sequence: TGTGCCAGCAGCGAAAGCGGGACTGGGGAGACCCAGTACTTC. This translates into CASSESGTGETQYF. Complete variable domain (other parts from reference TRBV9 and TRBJ2-5): DSGVTQTPKHLITATGQRVTLRCSPRSGDLSVYWYQQSLDQGLQFLIQYYNGEERAKGNILERFSAQQFPDLHSELNLSSLELGDSALYFCASSESGTGETQYFGPGTRLLVL.

This clone occurred a few times. This chain connects TRBV2 to TRBJ2-3, with a weak D call TRBD1 (5 bases). CDR1 is SNHLY, CDR2 FYNNEI, per germline. Trimming took 8 bases from V and 0 from J, leaving 12 bases between them. The CDR3 covers 14 residues. The CDR3: CASPPTGSTDTQYF. For the CDR3, the DNA is TGTGCCAGCCCCCCAACAGGTAGCACAGATACGCAGTATTTT. Full variable domain (missing parts from reference TRBV2 and TRBJ2-3): EPEVTQTPSHQVTQMGQEVILRCVPISNHLYFYWYRQILGQKVEFLVSFYNNEISEKSEIFDDQFSVERPDGSNFTLKIRSTKLEDSAMYFCASPPTGSTDTQYFGPGTRLTVL.

Concerning this clone itself: The same CDR3 can be traced to other DNA sequences in this sample. The rearrangement joins TRBV20-1 to TRBJ2-7, with a possible D match to TRBD2 (6 bases). V was cut by 1 base and J by 3 bases, with 10 bases left in between. Germline loops: CDR1 DFQATT, CDR2 SNEGSKA (reference sequence). The CDR3 is 13 residues long. CDR3: CSARVGGGYEQYF. CDR3 nucleotides: TGCAGTGCTAGAGTTGGGGGAGGCTACGAGCAGTACTTC.

This clone was seen a handful of times. One base away lies a much larger clone, so this may be a sequencing read error. J is TRBJ1-4 and V is TRBV7-9; no firm D call. Looked up from germline, CDR1 is SEHNR and CDR2 is FQNEAQ (reference sequence). There are 12 residues in the CDR3. V was trimmed by 4 bases and J by 8 bases, leaving 8 bases between them. The CDR3 DNA follows: TGTGCCAGCAGCTCCACAGTGGAAAAACTGTTTTTT. Amino acid sequence: CASSSTVEKLFF.

This clone occurred many times. The sample holds other DNA sequences that translate to the same CDR3. The chain recombines TRBV18 with TRBJ2-5; tentative D call: TRBD1 (6 bases). With 2 bases removed from V and 3 bases from J, the gap between germline ends came to 13 bases. This CDR3 comprises 15 residues. Germline CDR1 and CDR2: KGHSH and LQKENI. The CDR3 sequence is CASSPRLDREETQYF. CDR3 bases: TGTGCCAGCTCACCAAGGCTGGACAGAGAAGAGACCCAGTACTTC.

The chain recombines TRBV2 with TRBJ1-1; 8 bases agree with TRBD1. V lost 7 bases and J lost 4; bases outside the gene matches: 8. CDR3 length: 14 residues. Germline CDR1 and CDR2: SNHLY and FYNNEI. The CDR3 is CASMLQGARTEAFF. CDR3 in DNA: TGTGCCAGCATGCTCCAGGGGGCGCGCACTGAAGCTTTCTTT. The entire variable domain, with the rest obtained from reference TRBV2 and TRBJ1-1, is as follows: EPEVTQTPSHQVTQMGQEVILRCVPISNHLYFYWYRQILGQKVEFLVSFYNNEISEKSEIFDDQFSVERPDGSNFTLKIRSTKLEDSAMYFCASMLQGARTEAFFGQGTRLTVV.

This clone was seen at least ten times. The V gene is TRBV15, the J gene TRBJ1-3, with D uncertain. The CDR3 consists of 16 residues. Germline CDR1 LNHNV, CDR2 YYDKDF (reference sequence). The V end lost 3 bases, the J end lost 0 bases, and 12 bases lay between the germline ends. CDR3 in amino acids: CATSSPPGASGNTIYF. The CDR3 bases are TGTGCCACCAGCAGCCCCCCGGGAGCCTCTGGAAACACCATATATTTT.

This clone was counted between two and nine times. This chain connects TRBV5-5 to TRBJ2-1; 7 bases fit TRBD1. Trimming at V came to 4 bases and at J to 8 bases, leaving 12 bases not matched to a gene. CDR3 length equals 15 residues. Per germline, CDR1 SGHKS and CDR2 YYEKEE (reference sequence). The CDR3 nucleotides are TGTGCCAGCAGCGAGAAAACGACAGGGATAGATGAGCAGTTCTTC. It encodes CASSEKTTGIDEQFF.

This clone was detected ten times or more. This CDR3 is also generated by other DNA sequences in the sample. The V and J genes are TRBV24-1 and TRBJ2-5; D is tentatively TRBD1 or TRBD2 (5 bases each). V lost 4 bases, J lost 5 bases, and 13 bases lay in between. This CDR3 contains 14 residues. Germline V lookup: CDR1 KGHDR, CDR2 SFDVKD. CDR3 in amino acids: CATSDPGPRETQYF. The CDR3, as DNA: TGTGCCACCAGTGACCCGGGGCCCAGGGAGACCCAGTACTTC.